The rows below give T cell receptor beta chains drawn from one sample of a study of blood T cells in healthy people across ages. TCRdb itself ran the 5' RACE reads through MiXCR, one entry per CDR3 protein. Among under 1,100,000 distinct CDR3 sequences listed, about 25% were seen once. These data are also associated with another study on T cells of mothers and their children.

The material sequenced was blood. All receptors derive from a girl aged 2 to 9 in good health. Both conserved end residues are part of each CDR3. The D gene is left open where the match is weak. Where a row states a size, it is once, few, many or the class of an expanded clone; other rows omit it.

>TRBV29-1|few|TRBJ2-2|TRBD1
CSVDGGQSPNTGELFF
TGCAGCGTTGATGGGGGACAGAGCCCTAACACCGGGGAGCTGTTTTTT
>TRBV12-3/TRBV12-4|few|TRBJ1-2|.
CASSLLPGYTF
TGTGCCAGCAGTTTACTCCCTGGCTACACCTTC
>TRBV4-3|.|TRBJ2-7|TRBD1
CASSRSGTGIDEQYF
TGCGCCAGCAGCCGCTCAGGGACAGGGATCGACGAGCAGTACTTC
>TRBV2|.|TRBJ2-7|TRBD2
CASSDPGTTDEQYF
TGTGCCAGCAGTGACCCCGGGACTACGGACGAGCAGTACTTC
>TRBV20-1|.|TRBJ1-5|TRBD1
CSATRTGNNQPQHF
TGCAGTGCTACCAGGACAGGGAACAATCAGCCCCAGCATTTT
>TRBV29-1|once|TRBJ2-7|TRBD1
CSVDEGAGYEQYF
TGCAGCGTTGACGAGGGGGCAGGCTACGAGCAGTACTTC
>TRBV11-3|.|TRBJ2-1|TRBD1
CASRSRDRVVETSYNEQFF
TGTGCCAGCAGATCCCGTGACAGGGTAGTTGAGACCTCCTACAATGAGCAGTTCTTC
>TRBV3-1|few|TRBJ2-5|.
CASSQSRGAPEETQYF
TGTGCCAGCAGCCAAAGTCGAGGGGCCCCGGAAGAGACCCAGTACTTC
>TRBV14|.|TRBJ2-2|TRBD1
CASSPRGPYTGELFF
TGTGCCAGCAGCCCCAGGGGGCCTTACACCGGGGAGCTGTTTTTT
>TRBV27|.|TRBJ2-3|.
CASSVYRGSFDTQYF
TGTGCCAGCAGTGTATATCGAGGGAGTTTTGATACGCAGTATTTT
>TRBV29-1|few|TRBJ2-1|.
CSVDTYEQFF
TGCAGCGTTGATACCTATGAGCAGTTCTTC
>TRBV10-3|once|TRBJ1-3|.
CAISSTGSGNTIYF
TGTGCCATCAGTTCGACAGGCTCTGGAAACACCATATATTTT
>TRBV29-1|.|TRBJ2-5|TRBD1
CSTDRGKETQYF
TGCAGCACCGACAGGGGAAAAGAGACCCAGTACTTC
>TRBV7-2|few|TRBJ2-3|TRBD2
CASSFGTILTDTQYF
TGTGCCAGCAGTTTCGGGACTATCTTAACAGATACGCAGTATTTT
>TRBV11-1|.|TRBJ2-1|TRBD2
CASSLTYRGPRETTYNEQFF
TGTGCCAGCAGCCTTACATACCGGGGTCCGCGGGAGACCACCTACAATGAGCAGTTCTTC
>TRBV3-1|.|TRBJ2-7|.
CASSQSRGEQYF
TGTGCCAGCAGCCAGTCTCGGGGCGAGCAGTACTTC
>TRBV7-9|few|TRBJ2-5|.
CASSHWDSQETQYF
TGTGCCAGCAGCCACTGGGACTCACAAGAGACCCAGTACTTC
>TRBV4-2|.|TRBJ1-4|.
CASSQVDIVTPKLFF
TGTGCCAGCAGCCAAGTCGATATCGTGACACCCAAACTGTTTTTT
>TRBV6-5|.|TRBJ1-2|TRBD1
CASSQGGIQGYTF
TGTGCCAGCAGTCAAGGGGGCATACAGGGCTACACCTTC
>TRBV12-3/TRBV12-4|.|TRBJ1-1|.
CASLTGLGTEAFF
TGTGCCAGCCTGACAGGTCTTGGGACTGAAGCTTTCTTT
>TRBV2|.|TRBJ2-2|.
CASRPPGERDTGELFF
TGTGCCAGCCGGCCTCCAGGGGAAAGAGACACCGGGGAGCTGTTTTTT
>TRBV28|.|TRBJ1-6|.
CASSEDRRPNHSPLHF
TGTGCCAGCAGCGAAGACAGGAGGCCCAATCATTCACCCCTCCACTTT
>TRBV5-1|.|TRBJ2-7|.
CASSLDLTGYEQYF
TGCGCCAGCAGCTTGGACCTTACAGGGTACGAGCAGTACTTC
>TRBV7-2|.|TRBJ2-5|.
CASNAAGGETQYF
TGTGCCAGCAACGCCGCAGGGGGGGAGACCCAGTACTTC
>TRBV7-8|few|TRBJ1-4|TRBD1
CASSLQGAEEKLFF
TGTGCCAGCAGCCTACAGGGGGCCGAGGAAAAACTGTTTTTT
>TRBV6-2/TRBV6-3|few|TRBJ2-1|.
CASSYSGTLSDEQFF
TGTGCCAGCAGTTATTCCGGGACTCTCTCCGATGAGCAGTTCTTC
>TRBV7-9|few|TRBJ2-3|TRBD1
CASRGTGADTQYF
TGTGCCAGCAGAGGCACAGGGGCAGATACGCAGTATTTT
>TRBV27|.|TRBJ2-7|TRBD2
CASKGLAFYEQYF
TGTGCCAGCAAAGGACTAGCGTTCTACGAGCAGTACTTC
>TRBV3-1|few|TRBJ2-7|TRBD2
CASSQEAAGLTYEQYF
TGTGCCAGCAGCCAAGAAGCAGCGGGACTAACCTACGAGCAGTACTTC
>TRBV14|.|TRBJ1-3|.
CASSQVGTIYF
TGTGCCAGCAGCCAAGTAGGCACCATATATTTT
>TRBV7-2|.|TRBJ1-6|.
CASSLLEVRGSPLHF
TGTGCCAGCAGCTTATTAGAGGTTCGGGGTTCACCCCTCCACTTT
>TRBV10-3|.|TRBJ1-1|TRBD1
CAISTGDTEAFF
TGTGCCATCAGCACAGGGGACACTGAAGCTTTCTTT
>TRBV20-1|.|TRBJ2-7|TRBD1
CSARDLDRGYEQYF
TGCAGTGCTAGAGATTTGGACAGGGGTTACGAGCAGTACTTC
>TRBV28|.|TRBJ2-5|.
CASSLADLQETQYF
TGTGCCAGCAGTTTGGCAGACCTCCAAGAGACCCAGTACTTC
>TRBV29-1|few|TRBJ1-2|TRBD1
CSAWTGHSNYGYTF
TGCAGCGCCTGGACAGGGCACTCTAACTATGGCTACACCTTC
>TRBV28|few|TRBJ2-1|TRBD2
CASRGGTSLGNEQFF
TGTGCCAGCAGGGGGGGGACTAGCCTGGGCAATGAGCAGTTCTTC
>TRBV6-5|few|TRBJ2-7|.
CASSYRAGSQTPGFSFYEQYF
TGTGCCAGCAGTTACCGAGCGGGCTCCCAAACCCCCGGGTTTTCCTTCTACGAGCAGTACTTC
>TRBV19|.|TRBJ1-4|TRBD1
CASSSGQGAYEKLFF
TGTGCCAGTAGTTCAGGACAGGGGGCGTATGAAAAACTGTTTTTT
>TRBV12-3/TRBV12-4|.|TRBJ2-3|TRBD1
CASSKGPGQGIGTDTQYF
TGTGCCAGCAGTAAAGGTCCCGGACAGGGGATAGGCACAGATACGCAGTATTTT
>TRBV29-1|few|TRBJ2-5|TRBD1
CSVFRGRETQYF
TGCAGCGTTTTCAGGGGGCGTGAGACCCAGTACTTC
>TRBV2|few|TRBJ1-6|.
CATRTAYNSPLHF
TGTGCCACCCGGACAGCTTATAATTCACCCCTCCACTTT
>TRBV7-9|.|TRBJ1-4|.
CASSFRVDTNEKLFF
TGTGCCAGCAGCTTCAGGGTTGATACTAATGAAAAACTGTTTTTT
>TRBV29-1|many|TRBJ2-7|.
CSADDRRGEQYF
TGCAGCGCCGACGACAGGAGAGGCGAGCAGTACTTC
>TRBV12-3/TRBV12-4|.|TRBJ1-6|.
CASSPGTYSPLHF
TGTGCCAGCAGTCCAGGGACCTATTCACCCCTCCACTTT
>TRBV10-3|.|TRBJ2-5|TRBD2
CAISETGTSGAHGGETQYF
TGTGCCATCAGTGAGACGGGGACTAGCGGGGCCCACGGGGGAGAGACCCAGTACTTC
>TRBV6-4|many|TRBJ2-3|TRBD2
CASSDAGGADTQYF
TGTGCCAGCAGTGATGCGGGAGGGGCAGATACGCAGTATTTT
>TRBV5-1|.|TRBJ2-7|.
CASSFNLFYEQYF
TGCGCCAGCAGCTTCAACCTGTTCTACGAGCAGTACTTC